At least ten counts were recorded for the clone carrying this T cell receptor beta chain. The antigen remains undetermined. This sample was taken from a study of T cells in Graves' hyperthyroidism and ophthalmopathy. Study summary: The initial diagnosis was the point when peripheral blood was collected, ahead of any treatment. Whole-study results and caveats: Clonotypes that were expanded in thyroid above 0.001 mostly appeared in blood too.

Germline V CDR1 and CDR2: MNHEY, SMNVEV (reference sequence). V was pared by 5 bases and J by 8 bases, with 7 bases of the junction left unmatched. This CDR3 is 14 amino acids long. Amplification yielded TCR beta CDR3 regions, with RNA transcripts as the source. RT-PCR in the first round (using the HTBI primer set) targeted the TCR CDR3. TCRdb passed the multiplex PCR reads through MiXCR, listing each CDR3 protein once. Of hundreds of thousands of distinct CDR3 sequences listed, approximately 15% are singletons. The sample comprised blood. The source is a man aged 18 to 29 with Graves' ophthalmopathy. The rearrangement links TRBV27 to TRBJ1-4; 8 nucleotides match TRBD1. DNA of the CDR3: TGTGCCAGCAGTGCCGGACAGGGTTACGAAAAACTGTTTTTT. It codes for CASSAGQGYEKLFF. The whole variable domain, filled in from reference TRBV27 and TRBJ1-4, reads EAQVTQNPRYLITVTGKKLTVTCSQNMNHEYMSWYRQDPGLGLRQIYYSMNVEVTDKGDVPEGYKVSRKEKRNFPLILESPSPNQTSLYFCASSAGQGYEKLFFGSGTQLSVL.